The clone carrying this T cell receptor (beta chain) was seen just once. The sample originates from a study of technical replicates of blood from a few donors. The method was immunoSEQ multiplex PCR; TCRdb's version includes in-frame clones alone and lacks a portion of them. The sample lists about 75,000 clones; 95% to 98% were seen once. Germline V lookup: CDR1 MNHEY, CDR2 SVGAGI. CDR3 size: 11 residues. V trimming: 6 bases; J trimming: 10 bases; junction bases outside the gene matches: 3. Sequencing was done on a sample of T cells isolated from PBMCs. V gene TRBV6-5 combines with J gene TRBJ1-1; 9 bases align to TRBD1. This TCR derives from a human donor in good health. CDR3 nucleotide sequence: TGTGCCAGCAGCACAGGGGGCCCAGCTTTCTTT. Its translation is CASSTGGPAFF.